The 17 T cell receptor beta chains below were found in one sample sequenced in a study of blood T cell repertoires in COVID-19. Sequenced by immunoSEQ multiplex PCR; TCRdb stores in-frame clones only, minus some. The table shows over 150,000 clones, with approximately 91% occurring only once. The sample comprised peripheral blood. Receptor source: a young man with COVID-19, enrolled during active disease.

The chain carries TRBV7-3 and TRBJ2-2; TRBD2 matches 10 bases. CDR1 is SGHTA, CDR2 FQGTGA, per germline. V gave up 5 bases and J gave up 7 bases; unmatched junction bases: 4. This CDR3 region has 14 residues. For the CDR3, the DNA is TGTGCCAGCAGCCAGACTAGCGGGTTCGGGGAGCTGTTTTTT. This sequence encodes CASSQTSGFGELFF.

This rearrangement joins TRBV21-1 to TRBJ2-5; the table calls TRBD1, which could not be checked here. TRBV21-1 is annotated as a pseudogene. The CDR3 consists of 17 residues. In nucleotides, the CDR3 is TGTGCCAGCAGCACAAGGCCCGGACAGGGTATAATGGAGACCCAGTACTTC. Translated: CASSTRPGQGIMETQYF.

The genes are TRBV5-1 and TRBJ2-7; 10 bases line up with TRBD1. Germline V gene data show CDR1 as SGHRS and CDR2 as YFSETQ. Trimming took 5 bases from V and 7 from J; bases not matched to a gene: 6. The CDR3 has 13 residues. CDR3 in DNA: TGCGCCAGCAGGGGGACAGGGGAGTGGGAGCAGTACTTC. Translation gives CASRGTGEWEQYF.

The chain has TRBV7-8 and TRBJ1-2, with D uncertain. Germline CDR1 and CDR2: SGHVS and FQNEAQ. The ends were cut back, 4 bases at V and 4 bases at J, with 10 bases in the middle. CDR3 length equals 13 residues. This CDR3 reads CASSSPGPYGYTF. CDR3 sequence (DNA): TGTGCCAGCAGCTCCCCGGGTCCCTATGGCTACACCTTC.

This chain connects TRBV25-1 to TRBJ2-1, with D perhaps TRBD2 (6 bases). The CDR3 covers 15 residues. Trimming removed 10 bases at V and 2 bases at J, with 18 bases between. Germline CDR1 MGHDK, CDR2 SYGVNS. The CDR3 loop reads CATLPYGSPYNEQFF. CDR3 sequence (DNA): TGTGCCACCCTCCCATACGGGAGTCCCTACAATGAGCAGTTCTTC.

This sequence joins TRBV27 and TRBJ2-1; D perhaps matches TRBD2 (6 bases). This CDR3 has 15 amino acids. The V end lost 2 bases, the J end lost 7 bases, and 15 bases lay between the germline ends. Germline V gene sequence: CDR1 MNHEY, CDR2 SMNVEV (reference sequence). The CDR3 sequence: CASSLTSLGWNEQFF. CDR3 sequence (DNA): TGTGCCAGCAGTTTAACTAGCTTGGGATGGAATGAGCAGTTCTTC.

CDR3 sequence: CSASIVGSNQPQHF. Written as DNA, the CDR3 is TGCAGTGCTAGTATTGTCGGTAGCAATCAGCCCCAGCATTTT. This rearrangement joins TRBV20-1 to TRBJ1-5; D gene unclear. V lost 3 bases to trimming and J lost 0 bases, with 9 bases between them. Germline lookup yields CDR1 DFQATT and CDR2 SNEGSKA (reference sequence). The CDR3 is 14 amino acids.

The count of this clone is one. The chain joins TRBV4-1 to TRBJ1-5, with 7 bases aligning to TRBD1. Unmatched junction bases numbered 6, after V lost 0 bases and J lost 4 bases. The CDR3 loop spans 16 amino acids. Germline V gives CDR1 MGHRA, CDR2 YSYEKL. The CDR3 sequence is CASSQETGQLNQPQHF. The CDR3 DNA reads as TGCGCCAGCAGCCAAGAGACGGGACAGCTGAATCAGCCCCAGCATTTT.

This clone was picked up a small number of times. The V and J genes are TRBV7-6 and TRBJ2-1, with 11 positions matching TRBD2. The CDR3 sequence is 16 residues long. V trimming: 4 bases; J trimming: 10 bases; junction bases outside the gene matches: 12. The germline V gene has CDR1 SGHVS and CDR2 FNYEAQ. The CDR3 loop is CASSSQMGTSGAEQFF. CDR3 bases: TGTGCCAGCAGCTCCCAGATGGGGACTAGCGGAGCCGAGCAGTTCTTC.

This chain connects TRBV5-1 to TRBJ2-2; 7 nucleotides match TRBD2. The CDR3 totals 15 residues. V shed 4 bases and J 0 bases; nucleotides not matched to a gene: 3. Per germline, CDR1 SGHRS and CDR2 YFSETQ. DNA of the CDR3: TGCGCCAGCAGCCCCCGGGGGGCGAACACCGGGGAGCTGTTTTTT. It translates to CASSPRGANTGELFF. The whole variable domain, filled in from reference TRBV5-1 and TRBJ2-2, reads KAGVTQTPRYLIKTRGQQVTLSCSPISGHRSVSWYQQTPGQGLQFLFEYFSETQRNKGNFPGRFSGRQFSNSRSEMNVSTLELGDSALYLCASSPRGANTGELFFGEGSRLTVL.

The chain links TRBV4-1 to TRBJ2-1; D perhaps matches TRBD2 (6 bases). In germline, CDR1 is MGHRA, CDR2 YSYEKL. The CDR3 runs to 15 residues. V was pared by 3 bases and J by 5 bases, with 14 bases between. The CDR3 here is CASSQPRDWDNEQFF. CDR3 nucleotide sequence: TGCGCCAGCAGCCAGCCCCGGGACTGGGACAATGAGCAGTTCTTC.

The chain couples TRBV28 to TRBJ1-1, with D hard to call. The CDR3 covers 12 residues. The germline V gene has CDR1 MDHEN and CDR2 SYDVKM. Deletions cut 2 bases from V and 5 bases from J, with 6 bases between. The CDR3 DNA reads as TGTGCCAGCAGTTTACCAGAAACTGAAGCTTTCTTT. It yields the protein CASSLPETEAFF.

The chain recombines TRBV6-2 or TRBV6-3 with TRBJ1-2; D is unclear. CDR1 and CDR2 from the germline V gene are MNHEY and SVGEGT. V was clipped by 2 bases and J by 0 bases, with 13 bases between them. There are 16 residues in the CDR3. CDR3 in amino acids: CASSYTSGGANYGYTF. As DNA, the CDR3 is TGTGCCAGCAGTTACACCTCGGGAGGCGCTAACTATGGCTACACCTTC.

This sequence joins TRBV13 and TRBJ2-7; D possibly corresponds to TRBD2 (6 bases). Trimming removed 6 bases from V and 7 bases from J, with 13 bases in between. Germline V lookup: CDR1 PRHDT, CDR2 FYEKMQ (reference sequence). CDR3 length: 12 amino acids. The CDR3 reads CASRLASEEQYF. CDR3 bases: TGTGCCAGCAGGCTAGCGTCCGAGGAGCAGTACTTC.

The chain combines TRBV6-4 with TRBJ2-1; 9 nucleotides match TRBD2. CDR3 length equals 18 residues. The germline V gene has CDR1 MRHNA and CDR2 SNTAGT. J was trimmed by 8 bases and V by 3 bases; bases with no gene match: 17. CDR3 region: CASSDPPPSGKVVDEQFF. For the CDR3, the DNA is TGTGCCAGCAGTGATCCCCCCCCTAGCGGGAAGGTGGTAGATGAGCAGTTCTTC.

As regards this clone: Within the sample, other DNA sequences also encode this same CDR3. The chain is built from TRBV29-1 and TRBJ1-5, with D tentatively TRBD1 (5 bases). Germline CDR1 is SQVTM and CDR2 is ANQGSEA. This CDR3 is built from 16 residues. Trimming took 2 bases from V and 0 from J, leaving 14 bases between them. The chain's CDR3 is CSVEPQEPDSNQPQHF. CDR3 nucleotide sequence: TGCAGCGTTGAACCACAGGAGCCCGATAGCAATCAGCCCCAGCATTTT.

Concerning this clone: Other DNA sequences in the same sample also yield this CDR3. This chain connects TRBV5-1 to TRBJ2-3; TRBD1 matches 7 bases. Trimming took 0 bases from V and 0 from J; bases not matched to a gene: 1. CDR3 length: 15 residues. Germline CDR1 reads SGHRS; CDR2 reads YFSETQ. The DNA for the CDR3 is TGCGCCAGCAGCTTGGCAGGGGGAAGCACAGATACGCAGTATTTT. It is translated as CASSLAGGSTDTQYF.